Listed here are 21 T cell receptor beta chains from one sample, sequenced in a study of cytomegalovirus exposure and HLA in healthy donors. Researchers ran the PCR with 60 Vbeta and 13 Jbeta primers. The table came from immunoSEQ multiplex PCR; TCRdb's copy has only in-frame clones and leaves some out. The table shows 55,000 to 75,000 clones, with roughly 75% occurring only once. Material: PBMCs. These receptors were obtained from a woman aged 25 to 45 in good health and CMV-seropositive.

The V and J genes are TRBV30 and TRBJ1-1; unclear D gene. CDR1 GTSNPN and CDR2 SVGIG come from the germline V gene (reference sequence). CDR3 length equals 13 residues. V lost 5 bases and J 0 bases, leaving 10 bases between the germline ends. The CDR3 sequence is CAWVRGMNTEAFF. CDR3 DNA: TGTGCCTGGGTACGCGGCATGAACACTGAAGCTTTCTTT. The full variable domain, in which reference TRBV30 and TRBJ1-1 provide the parts outside the CDR3, is SQTIHQWPATLVQPVGSPLSLECTVEGTSNPNLYWYRQAAGRGLQLLFYSVGIGQISSEVPQNLSASRPQDRQFILSSKKLLLSDSGFYLCAWVRGMNTEAFFGQGTRLTVV.

The table lists this clone with a few counts. The V call is TRBV6-1, the J call TRBJ1-4; no clear D. CDR1 is MNHNS, CDR2 SASEGT, per germline. This CDR3 is 14 amino acids long. V was trimmed by 7 bases and J by 0 bases, leaving 9 bases between them. DNA of the CDR3: TGTGCCAGCACCCCATTTGCAACTAATGAAAAACTGTTTTTT. This gives the protein CASTPFATNEKLFF.

The chain couples TRBV27 to TRBJ2-7; TRBD1 agrees at 7 bases. In germline, CDR1 is MNHEY, CDR2 SMNVEV (reference sequence). V lost 8 bases, J lost 3 bases, and 13 bases stayed unmatched. This CDR3 is built from 15 residues. CDR3 DNA sequence: TGTGCCAGCGCCAAGGGGACAGTTTTATACTACGAGCAGTACTTC. It specifies CASAKGTVLYYEQYF.

In its sample, this clone ranks as medium-sized. The J gene is TRBJ2-3, the V gene TRBV4-2, with 8 bases lining up with TRBD2. Germline V lookup: CDR1 LGHNA, CDR2 YNFKEQ. The CDR3 length is 17 residues. Trimming at V came to 4 bases and at J to 9 bases, leaving 18 bases not matched to a gene. The CDR3 DNA reads TGTGCCAGCAGCCCTTGGGGTGTGGGGACTAGTTTTTTCACGCAGTATTTT. Its translation: CASSPWGVGTSFFTQYF.

This clone appeared a few times. This chain uses TRBV4-3 with TRBJ1-5; TRBD1 matches at 7 bases. The germline CDR1 and CDR2 sequences are LGHNA and YSLEER. This CDR3 has 15 residues. V lost 4 bases and J lost 6; bases outside the gene matches: 9. Written as DNA, the CDR3 is TGCGCCAGCAGCCCCAATCTAGGGGGCTCTCAGCCCCAGCATTTT. Its translation is CASSPNLGGSQPQHF.

This chain connects TRBV7-9 to TRBJ2-1; TRBD2 aligns across 7 bases. The CDR3 sequence is 18 residues long. The V segment lost 0 bases and the J segment 13 bases; nucleotides outside the gene matches: 21. Germline V CDR1 and CDR2: SEHNR, FQNEAQ (reference sequence). This chain's CDR3 is CASSLADSVRDYQRGQFF. CDR3 nucleotide sequence: TGTGCCAGCAGCTTAGCGGATAGTGTCCGGGACTACCAGAGAGGACAGTTCTTC.

This chain's CDR3 is CASSSPSGRVNEQFF. The CDR3 region has the DNA TGTGCCAGCAGCTCTCCTAGCGGGAGGGTAAATGAGCAGTTCTTC. J is TRBJ2-1 and V is TRBV7-9, with 12 nucleotides matching TRBD2. This CDR3 is 15 amino acids long. V lost 4 bases to trimming and J lost 7 bases; unmatched junction nucleotides: 5. Germline CDR1 SEHNR, CDR2 FQNEAQ (reference sequence).

This sequence joins TRBV21-1 and TRBJ2-7; the tabulated D call, TRBD2, remains unverified against the DNA. TRBV21-1 is listed as a pseudogene. CDR3 length: 19 residues. CDR3 sequence reads: CASSKEGGASLRRGHEQYF. The CDR3 nucleotides read TGTGCCAGCAGCAAAGAGGGGGGGGCTTCACTTAGAAGGGGCCACGAGCAGTACTTC.

There are a few counts of this clone. The V call is TRBV5-1, the J call TRBJ1-1; TRBD1 agrees at 7 bases. V gave up 5 bases and J gave up 0 bases; unmatched junction bases: 4. CDR1 is SGHRS, CDR2 YFSETQ, per germline. The CDR3 totals 14 residues. CDR3 protein: CASRPGQLNTEAFF. The CDR3 DNA follows: TGCGCCAGCAGGCCGGGACAGCTGAACACTGAAGCTTTCTTT.

The genes are TRBV6-6 and TRBJ1-5; 7 nucleotides line up with TRBD1. The CDR3 runs to 15 residues. The junction had 8 bases not matched to a gene; V was cut back by 6 bases and J by 3 bases. Germline V gene data show CDR1 as MNHNY and CDR2 as SVGAGI (reference sequence). CDR3 sequence: CASSPSGTANQPQHF. CDR3 nucleotide sequence: TGTGCCAGCAGCCCCTCTGGGACAGCCAATCAGCCCCAGCATTTT.

With respect to this clone: Other DNA sequences of this sample code for an identical CDR3. The gene calls are TRBV10-3 and TRBJ1-2; no clear D gene. The CDR3 extends over 14 amino acids. V lost 0 bases to trimming and J lost 4 bases, with 9 bases between them. Germline V gene data show CDR1 as ENHRY and CDR2 as SYGVKD. CDR3 DNA: TGTGCCATCAGTGAGTCGGCGGGAGGCTATGGCTACACCTTC. Amino acid sequence: CAISESAGGYGYTF.

This clone was detected a few times. The V gene is TRBV25-1, the J gene TRBJ1-1, with D possibly being TRBD1 (5 bases). V lost 4 bases and J lost 5, with 14 bases in between. The CDR3 spans 14 residues. The V gene's germline CDR1 is MGHDK and CDR2 SYGVNS. The CDR3 reads CASSARVGGTEAFF. In DNA form, the CDR3 reads TGTGCCAGCAGTGCGAGGGTTGGGGGGACTGAAGCTTTCTTT.

The genes are TRBV10-3 and TRBJ2-7; 9 nucleotides agree with TRBD2. The germline V gene encodes CDR1 ENHRY and CDR2 SYGVKD. Trimming at V came to 5 bases and at J to 6 bases, leaving 5 bases not matched to a gene. The CDR3 has 13 amino acids. The CDR3 coding sequence is TGTGCCATCAGTATAGCGGGAGAGACCGAGCAGTACTTC. The encoded protein is CAISIAGETEQYF.

The V and J genes are TRBV5-6 and TRBJ1-1; 8 nucleotides line up with TRBD1. The CDR3 length is 15 residues. V gave up 3 bases and J gave up 7 bases; unmatched junction bases: 11. Germline CDR1 is SGHDT and CDR2 is YYEEEE. CDR3 nucleotide sequence: TGTGCCAGCAGCTCCCCAGCCACAGGGGGGAGTGAAGCTTTCTTT. Translating it yields CASSSPATGGSEAFF.

The chain links TRBV28 to TRBJ1-1; 10 bases line up with TRBD1. Germline CDR1 MDHEN, CDR2 SYDVKM. V gave up 7 bases and J gave up 4 bases; unmatched junction bases: 6. This CDR3 has 14 residues. The CDR3 DNA follows: TGTGCCAGCACCCACGACAGGGGGCTCACTGAAGCTTTCTTT. The encoded protein is CASTHDRGLTEAFF.

The chain has TRBV28 and TRBJ2-7, with a weak D call TRBD1 (6 bases). Trimming cost V 3 bases and J 2 bases, with 11 bases left between them. The germline V gene encodes CDR1 MDHEN and CDR2 SYDVKM. This CDR3 comprises 14 residues. The chain's CDR3 is CASSFWTATYEQYF. CDR3 nucleotides: TGTGCCAGCAGTTTTTGGACAGCTACCTACGAGCAGTACTTC.

This clone was picked up a small number of times. V is TRBV2 and J is TRBJ2-7; 7 nucleotides match TRBD2. The germline CDR1 and CDR2 sequences are SNHLY and FYNNEI. This CDR3 region has 10 residues. With V trimmed by 11 bases and J by 6 bases, 4 bases remained unmatched. The DNA for the CDR3 is TGTGCCTCCGGGGGGTCCGAGCAGTACTTC. Encoded protein: CASGGSEQYF.

This chain connects TRBV5-1 to TRBJ2-3; the match to TRBD1 covers 7 bases. With V trimmed by 4 bases and J by 0 bases, 5 bases remained unmatched. Germline CDR1 and CDR2: SGHRS and YFSETQ. CDR3 length: 15 residues. CDR3 protein: CASSGSGQSTDTQYF. CDR3 in DNA: TGCGCCAGCAGCGGATCGGGACAGAGCACAGATACGCAGTATTTT.

This clone was recorded once. V and J are TRBV6-1 and TRBJ2-1; 9 bases map to TRBD2. The CDR3 has 15 residues. The trim removed 2 bases at V and 12 bases at J, leaving 11 bases unmatched. CDR1 and CDR2 (germline): MNHNS, SASEGT. In nucleotides, the CDR3 is TGTGCCAGCAGTGAACAGGGACTAGCCGGGGGCGGGCAGTTCTTC. Translating gives CASSEQGLAGGGQFF.

This clone was observed a handful of times. The sample holds other DNA sequences that translate to the same CDR3. J is TRBJ2-1 and V is TRBV2, with 7 positions matching TRBD2. V lost 2 bases to trimming and J lost 2 bases; unmatched junction nucleotides: 3. Germline V gene sequence: CDR1 SNHLY, CDR2 FYNNEI. The CDR3 extends over 15 amino acids. In DNA, the CDR3 is TGTGCCAGCAGTGAAAGCCTAGCGGCCTACAATGAGCAGTTCTTC. Protein: CASSESLAAYNEQFF.

In DNA form, the CDR3 reads TGTGCCAGCAGCGAACAGGGGGCGGGCAAAAACATTCAGTACTTC. It specifies CASSEQGAGKNIQYF. The chain links TRBV11-2 to TRBJ2-4, with TRBD1 matching 9 bases. The ends lost 5 bases at V and 3 bases at J; junction bases unmatched: 5. The CDR3 length is 15 residues. In germline, CDR1 is SGHAT, CDR2 FQNNGV.